One and the same sample provided the 8 T cell receptor beta chains below, sequenced in a study of T cell repertoires in cytomegalovirus infection. TCRdb passed the reads through MiXCR, listing each CDR3 protein once. This sample has about 570,000 distinct CDR3 sequences, with 35% to 50% found just once. These TCRs are of unknown antigen specificity. The starting material was cultured PBMCs, obtained from culture after CMV antigen stimulation. The receptor source for this set is a human donor in good health (CMV status not recorded). Some clones in this sample may be carry-over from other donors' samples.

This clonotype was seen a few times. The gene calls are TRBV29-1 and TRBJ2-2, with 8 bases aligning to TRBD1. The germline CDR1 and CDR2 sequences are SQVTM and ANQGSEA. V lost 2 bases and J lost 3; bases outside the gene matches: 8. CDR3 length: 16 residues. CDR3 protein: CSVESPRQGYTGELFF. Written as DNA, the CDR3 is TGCAGCGTTGAAAGTCCGAGACAGGGGTACACCGGGGAGCTGTTTTTT.

V is TRBV12-3 or TRBV12-4 and J is TRBJ1-6, with D perhaps TRBD1 (6 bases). Trimming took 5 bases from V and 1 from J, leaving 18 bases between them. CDR3 length equals 18 residues. CDR3 protein: CASSPQGGLRSYNSPLHF. CDR3 DNA sequence: TGTGCCAGCAGTCCACAAGGGGGTTTGAGGTCCTATAATTCACCCCTCCACTTT.

This clonotype was detected ten times or more. The gene calls are TRBV7-2 and TRBJ1-2, with D uncertain. Trimming left V 4 bases short and J 2 bases short, with 8 bases between. The CDR3 length is 13 residues. CDR1 is SGHTA and CDR2 is FQGNSA in the germline V gene. The CDR3 sequence: CASSSLANYGYTF. The CDR3 DNA sequence: TGTGCCAGCAGCTCTCTGGCCAACTATGGCTACACCTTC.

This chain connects TRBV11-2 to TRBJ1-2; D uncertain. This CDR3 is 13 amino acids long. Germline CDR1 SGHAT, CDR2 FQNNGV. V lost 5 bases, J lost 8 bases, and 15 bases lay in between. CDR3 in amino acids: CASSAGTSGGYTF. CDR3 DNA sequence: TGTGCCAGCAGCGCCGGTACGTCTGGAGGCTACACCTTC.

This clonotype has just a few counts. The gene calls are TRBV10-3 and TRBJ2-5, with D unclear. CDR3 size: 11 residues. Looked up from germline, CDR1 is ENHRY and CDR2 is SYGVKD. Trimming removed 0 bases from V and 5 bases from J, with 1 base in between. The CDR3 DNA is TGTGCCATCAGTGAGTCGGAGACCCAGTACTTC. It is translated as CAISESETQYF.

The chain is built from TRBV12-3 or TRBV12-4 and TRBJ2-5, with D hard to call. The length of the CDR3 is 15 residues. The V and J ends lost 3 bases and 5 bases respectively, with 16 bases between them. CDR3 sequence: CASSFGSRRRETQYF. CDR3 nucleotides: TGTGCCAGCAGTTTCGGCTCACGCCGGCGGGAGACCCAGTACTTC.

The chain carries TRBV7-2 and TRBJ2-7, with 12 bases matching TRBD2. The ends lost 4 bases at V and 2 bases at J; junction bases unmatched: 3. The germline gives CDR1 SGHTA, CDR2 FQGNSA. This CDR3 has 15 residues. The CDR3 sequence is CASSYSSGGAYEQYF. The CDR3 DNA reads TGTGCCAGCAGCTATTCTAGCGGGGGGGCCTACGAGCAGTACTTC.

The chain links TRBV7-2 to TRBJ1-1, with D possibly TRBD1 on 6 matching bases. This CDR3 comprises 14 residues. Germline values: CDR1 SGHTA, CDR2 FQGNSA. Trimming removed 3 bases at V and 4 bases at J, with 12 bases between. Written as DNA, the CDR3 is TGTGCCAGCAGCTTGACAGGCCAGTTCACTGAAGCTTTCTTT. Its translation is CASSLTGQFTEAFF. The full variable domain, rest sourced from reference TRBV7-2 and TRBJ1-1, is GAGVSQSPSNKVTEKGKDVELRCDPISGHTALYWYRQSLGQGLEFLIYFQGNSAPDKSGLPSDRFSAERTGGSVSTLTIQRTQQEDSAVYLCASSLTGQFTEAFFGQGTRLTVV.